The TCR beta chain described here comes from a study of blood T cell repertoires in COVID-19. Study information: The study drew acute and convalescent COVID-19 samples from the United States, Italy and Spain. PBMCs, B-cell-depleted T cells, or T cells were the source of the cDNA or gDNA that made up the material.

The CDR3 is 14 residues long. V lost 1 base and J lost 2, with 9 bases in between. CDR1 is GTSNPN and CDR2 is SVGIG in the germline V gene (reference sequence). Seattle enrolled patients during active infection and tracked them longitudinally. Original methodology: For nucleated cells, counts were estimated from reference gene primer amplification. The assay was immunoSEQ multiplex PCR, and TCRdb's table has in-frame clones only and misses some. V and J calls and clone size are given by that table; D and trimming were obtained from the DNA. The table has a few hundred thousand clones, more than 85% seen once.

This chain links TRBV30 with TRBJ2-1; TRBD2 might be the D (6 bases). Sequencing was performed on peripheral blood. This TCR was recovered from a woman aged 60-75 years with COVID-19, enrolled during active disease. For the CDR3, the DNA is TGTGCCTGGAGTGAACTAGCACCCTACAATGAGCAGTTCTTC. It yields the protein CAWSELAPYNEQFF.